The 23 T cell receptor beta chains listed next were all sequenced from one sample in a study of breast tumors, draining lymph nodes, adjacent tissues. TCRdb recomputed calls from the multiplex PCR reads with MiXCR, one row per CDR3 protein. The profile shows some 66,000 distinct CDR3 sequences, around 52% of them singletons. The specimen sequenced was breast tumor tissue. The receptors derive from a female donor with breast cancer. Some clones in this sample may be carry-over from other donors' samples.

As concerns this clonotype: Possible read error: a much larger clone is one base away. V is TRBV19 and J is TRBJ2-4; no clear D gene. The length of the CDR3 is 15 residues. Germline V gene data show CDR1 as LNHDA and CDR2 as SQIVND (reference sequence). This CDR3 is CVSSMARLAKNIQYF. CDR3 coding DNA: TGTGTCAGTAGTATGGCTAGGCTAGCCAAAAACATTCAGTACTTC. Based on the CDR3 plus reference TRBV19 and TRBJ2-4, the full variable domain is DGGITQSPKYLFRKEGQNVTLSCEQNLNHDAMYWYRQDPGQGLRLIYYSQIVNDFQKGDIAEGYSVSREKKESFPLTVTSAQKNPTAFYLCVSSMARLAKNIQYFGAGTRLSVL.

Many counts were recorded for this clonotype. This chain joins TRBV18 and TRBJ2-1; no clear D gene. The CDR3 totals 13 residues. Germline CDR1 is KGHSH and CDR2 is LQKENI. Trimming removed 0 bases at V and 8 bases at J, with 8 bases between. The CDR3 is CASSPPEADEQFF. DNA of the CDR3: TGTGCCAGCTCACCACCCGAGGCAGATGAGCAGTTCTTC.

About this clonotype itself: Relative to the germline gene, one junction end is altered; a read error may explain this. The rearrangement links TRBV25-1 to TRBJ1-5; perhaps TRBD1 as D (6 bases). Germline lookup yields CDR1 MGHDK and CDR2 SYGVNS. This CDR3 comprises 15 residues. CDR3 region: CASRAAGDSNQPQHF. The CDR3 bases are TGTGCTAGCAGGGCGGCAGGGGATAGCAATCAGCCCCAGCATTTT.

Ten or more counts support this clonotype. This chain uses TRBV7-8 with TRBJ1-1; no firm D call. This CDR3 is built from 14 residues. Per germline, CDR1 SGHVS and CDR2 FQNEAQ. V shed 1 base and J shed 6 bases, with 12 bases lying between them. The CDR3 DNA reads TGTGCCAGCAGCTTAGAAGGCAGTCAAGCTGAAGCTTTCTTT. This sequence encodes CASSLEGSQAEAFF.

The J gene is TRBJ2-5, the V gene TRBV3-1; 9 bases are a match to TRBD2. J was trimmed by 6 bases and V by 6 bases; bases with no gene match: 5. The CDR3 has 13 residues. CDR1 is LGHDT, CDR2 YNNKEL, per germline (reference sequence). The CDR3 sequence is CASSSLAGQTQYF. As DNA, the CDR3 is TGTGCCAGCAGTTCACTAGCGGGTCAGACCCAGTACTTC.

The rearrangement links TRBV6-6 to TRBJ1-1, with a possible D match to TRBD1 (5 bases). Germline assignment: CDR1 MNHNY and CDR2 SVGAGI (reference sequence). This CDR3 has 15 amino acids. V was shortened by 6 bases and J by 1 base, with 15 bases between the two germline ends. As DNA, the CDR3 is TGTGCCAGCAGGCCCCTTTCGGGGGGGAACACTGAAGCTTTCTTT. Amino acid sequence: CASRPLSGGNTEAFF.

This clonotype was seen at least ten times. CDR3 protein: CASSPRGTTNEKLFF. Here the CDR3 DNA reads TGTGCCAGCAGCCCCAGGGGCACAACTAATGAAAAACTGTTTTTT. The chain is built from TRBV5-6 and TRBJ1-4, with D tentatively TRBD1 (6 bases). CDR1 and CDR2 (germline): SGHDT, YYEEEE. Trimming removed 4 bases from V and 0 bases from J, with 10 bases in between. CDR3 length: 15 amino acids.

V usage is TRBV27 and J usage is TRBJ1-5; TRBD1 aligns across 8 bases. The CDR3 spans 15 residues. Per the germline V gene, CDR1 is MNHEY and CDR2 is SMNVEV (reference sequence). The J segment lost 9 bases and the V segment lost 1 base, leaving 8 bases of the junction unmatched. The CDR3 here is CASSLYYRGGRPQHF. CDR3 nucleotide sequence: TGTGCCAGCAGTTTATATTACAGGGGGGGCCGGCCCCAGCATTTT.

The chain recombines TRBV5-4 with TRBJ2-1; weak D call: TRBD2 (5 bases). CDR3 length: 11 amino acids. Looked up from germline, CDR1 is SGHNT and CDR2 is YYREEE (reference sequence). V shed 3 bases and J shed 10 bases, with 8 bases lying between them. In DNA, the CDR3 is TGTGCCAGCAGCTCTAGGGAGGAGCAGTTCTTC. Translating gives CASSSREEQFF.

The chain has TRBV4-1 and TRBJ2-6, with TRBD2 identical over 8 bases. CDR3 length: 17 amino acids. From germline, CDR1 is MGHRA and CDR2 YSYEKL. Unmatched junction bases numbered 8, after V lost 4 bases and J lost 3 bases. The DNA for the CDR3 is TGCGCCAGCAGCCCATTCGGAGCGGGAGATGGGGCCAACGTCCTGACTTTC. Translation: CASSPFGAGDGANVLTF.

The chain employs TRBV20-1 and TRBJ2-3, with a possible D match to TRBD2 (7 bases). Trimming removed 5 bases from V and 0 bases from J, with 15 bases in between. The CDR3 spans 15 residues. Germline V gene data show CDR1 as DFQATT and CDR2 as SNEGSKA (reference sequence). CDR3 protein: CSAGGGGASTDTQYF. CDR3 nucleotide sequence: TGCAGTGCTGGAGGGGGGGGGGCCAGCACAGATACGCAGTATTTT.

In regard to this clonotype: Because the CDR3's place on the DNA is in doubt, the DNA is left out and the CDR3 is given as listed by TCRdb. V gene TRBV20-1 combines with J gene TRBJ1-5. With termini counted, the CDR3 has 12 amino acids. Germline assignment: CDR1 DFQATT and CDR2 SNEGSKA (reference sequence). Here the CDR3 reads CSAIRDYLRQHF.

The chain recombines TRBV12-3 or TRBV12-4 with TRBJ1-2; D remains ambiguous. There are 14 residues in the CDR3. The germline V and J ends were trimmed by 3 bases and 0 bases, with 8 bases remaining between them. The CDR3 DNA sequence: TGTGCCAGCAGTTTTCAGTCAGCTAACTATGGCTACACCTTC. This sequence encodes CASSFQSANYGYTF.

This clonotype has a count of ten or more. The chain uses TRBV30 and TRBJ2-2; 9 positions agree with TRBD2. Germline V CDR1 and CDR2: GTSNPN, SVGIG (reference sequence). The CDR3 has 16 residues. J lost 0 bases, V lost 2 bases, and 4 bases had no gene match. CDR3 residues: CAWSTGLASNTGELFF. CDR3 nucleotides: TGTGCCTGGAGTACGGGACTAGCCTCGAACACCGGGGAGCTGTTTTTT.

This clonotype was recorded once. The junction shows a germline mismatch at one end, possibly a read error. V is TRBV7-7 and J is TRBJ2-5; D may correspond to TRBD1 or TRBD2 (6 bases each). Germline values: CDR1 SSHAT, CDR2 FNYEAQ (reference sequence). The CDR3 is made up of 14 amino acids. The CDR3 protein is CASSGTGAQETQCF. In DNA, the CDR3 is TGTGCTAGCAGCGGAACGGGGGCCCAAGAGACCCAGTGCTTC.

The rearrangement links TRBV7-2 to TRBJ2-2; a weak D match, TRBD2 (5 bases). The V gene's germline CDR1 is SGHTA and CDR2 FQGNSA. CDR3 size: 14 residues. Trimming took 5 bases from V and 5 from J, leaving 12 bases between them. The CDR3 DNA is TGTGCCAGCAGCGGCCGGACTTGGACCGGGGAGCTGTTTTTT. Translating gives CASSGRTWTGELFF.

The chain carries TRBV24-1 and TRBJ2-1; 10 bases align to TRBD2. The CDR3 consists of 15 residues. In germline, CDR1 is KGHDR, CDR2 SFDVKD. With 4 bases clipped from V and 8 bases from J, the junction kept 7 bases outside the gene matches. Here the CDR3 DNA reads TGTGCCACCAGTGACCCGGGACTAGCGAACGATGAGCAGTTCTTC. The encoded protein is CATSDPGLANDEQFF.

V is TRBV5-8 and J is TRBJ2-2; tentative D call: TRBD1 (6 bases). Germline CDR1 SGHTS, CDR2 YDEGEE. V lost 4 bases, J lost 1 base, and 11 bases lay in between. This CDR3 is built from 15 residues. DNA for the CDR3: TGTGCCAGCAGCGTGGGACATTGGAACACCGGGGAGCTGTTTTTT. Its translation is CASSVGHWNTGELFF.

The chain uses TRBV19 and TRBJ2-5, with 8 bases identical to TRBD2. The CDR3 has 15 residues. The germline V gene encodes CDR1 LNHDA and CDR2 SQIVND (reference sequence). Trimming cost V 4 bases and J 1 base; bases outside gene matches: 5. The CDR3 loop is CASSTPGGPQETQYF. The DNA for the CDR3 is TGTGCCAGTAGTACCCCGGGGGGGCCCCAAGAGACCCAGTACTTC.

The chain recombines TRBV29-1 with TRBJ1-2; 8 nucleotides align to TRBD1. V trimming: 8 bases; J trimming: 3 bases; junction bases outside the gene matches: 8. Germline CDR1 reads SQVTM; CDR2 reads ANQGSEA. The CDR3 extends over 13 amino acids. CDR3 residues: CSLVPGGDYGYTF. CDR3 bases: TGCAGCTTGGTACCAGGGGGCGACTATGGCTACACCTTC. Looking up the rest from reference TRBV29-1 and TRBJ1-2 gives the full variable domain: SAVISQKPSRDICQRGTSLTIQCQVDSQVTMMFWYRQQPGQSLTLIATANQGSEATYESGFVIDKFPISRPNLTFSTLTVSNMSPEDSSIYLCSLVPGGDYGYTFGSGTRLTVV.

This clonotype was seen at least ten times. The chain couples TRBV7-2 to TRBJ1-4, with D perhaps TRBD1 (5 bases). This CDR3 contains 13 residues. The germline V and J ends were trimmed by 1 base and 7 bases, with 7 bases remaining between them. Per the germline V gene, CDR1 is SGHTA and CDR2 is FQGNSA. The CDR3 here is CASSLGRGEKLFF. In DNA, the CDR3 is TGTGCCAGCAGCTTAGGAAGGGGTGAAAAACTGTTTTTT.

Remarks on this clonotype: The DNA is omitted, as the CDR3 cannot be located on it reliably, and the CDR3 follows TCRdb's listing. The V and J genes are TRBV24-1 and TRBJ2-7; the table assigns TRBD1, which was not confirmed against the DNA. From germline, CDR1 is KGHDR and CDR2 SFDVKD. From its first to its last residue, the CDR3 has 23 amino acids. The CDR3 reads CATSDSTQGTQYFGPGAAYEQYF.

The chain recombines TRBV5-1 with TRBJ1-4; D unclear. The CDR3 length is 16 residues. Germline V gene sequence: CDR1 SGHRS, CDR2 YFSETQ. Deletions cut 3 bases from V and 4 bases from J, with 16 bases between. The CDR3 is CASSSSLVGLNEKLFF. The CDR3 DNA reads as TGCGCCAGCAGCTCCAGCTTGGTTGGGCTTAATGAAAAACTGTTTTTT.